One TCR beta chain is described in this entry. The CDR3 totals 15 residues. J gave up 4 bases and V 8 bases, and 9 bases lay outside the gene matches. CDR1 and CDR2 (germline): LNHDA, SQIVND (reference sequence). These data originate in a study of glioma-infiltrating T cells after dendritic cell vaccination. TCRB CDR3 was amplified from 2 ug genomic DNA or less. Clones were read by immunoSEQ multiplex PCR, and TCRdb kept only the in-frame ones, dropping some. Here the sample spans approximately 99,000 clones, 65% to 85% being singletons. The time point is: after dendritic cell vaccination, including at tumor progression/relapse. Only patients with spare fresh-frozen tumor and over two years of follow-up were included.

The specimen comprised blood, sampled after dendritic cell vaccination. The receptor was isolated from a human donor with glioblastoma. This chain links TRBV19 with TRBJ2-1; 9 nucleotides align to TRBD2. Here the CDR3 reads CASSRGSGGYNEQFF. For the CDR3, the DNA is TGTGCCAGTTCTAGAGGTAGCGGGGGATACAATGAGCAGTTCTTC.